The table lists the clone carrying this TCR beta chain with a few counts. As yet, its antigen is unknown. The record originates from a study of T cells in Graves' hyperthyroidism and ophthalmopathy. Overall study: Peripheral blood specimens were obtained at initial diagnosis, prior to any treatment.

The CDR3 is 15 residues long. The germline gives CDR1 SGHNT, CDR2 YENEEA. With 8 bases clipped from V and 1 base from J, the junction kept 11 bases outside the gene matches. From RNA transcripts, TCR beta CDR3 regions were amplified. HTBI primers were the set used in a first-round RT-PCR of the TCR CDR3. TCRdb called the multiplex PCR reads again in MiXCR, with one record for every CDR3 protein. The table has hundreds of thousands of distinct CDR3 sequences, 16% seen once. The study's findings and limits: Model-based prediction identified ophthalmopathy a median around 6.5 months prior to its onset.

The clonotype originates from a woman between 18 and 30 years old with Graves' hyperthyroidism. The sample consisted of blood. J is TRBJ2-7 and V is TRBV11-3; 7 bases line up with TRBD1. As DNA, the CDR3 is TGTGCCAGCCGCGCATATAGGGACAGTTCCTACGAGCAGTACTTC. Amino acids: CASRAYRDSSYEQYF. Supplemented by reference TRBV11-3 and TRBJ2-7, the full variable domain reads EAGVVQSPRYKIIEKKQPVAFWCNPISGHNTLYWYLQNLGQGPELLIRYENEEAVDDSQLPKDRFSAERLKGVDSTLKIQPAELGDSAVYLCASRAYRDSSYEQYFGPGTRLTVT.